This T cell receptor (beta chain) was obtained from a study of blood T cell repertoires in COVID-19. Study summary: From the United States, Italy and Spain came samples of acute and convalescent COVID-19. The cDNA or gDNA used as material had been derived from T cells, B-cell-depleted T cells, or PBMCs.

Libraries were prepared by immunoSEQ multiplex PCR; TCRdb keeps only in-frame clonotypes and omits some of them. The sample lists about 190,000 clones; about 85% were seen once. This clone was observed a few times. V gave up 6 bases and J gave up 4 bases; unmatched junction bases: 6. The CDR3 runs to 13 residues. Germline V gene sequence: CDR1 MNHEY, CDR2 SVGAGI. Input material: peripheral blood. The chain recombines TRBV6-5 with TRBJ2-7; TRBD1 matches 7 bases. The receptor was isolated from a woman of 80 years or more with acute or convalescent COVID-19. CDR3 DNA: TGTGCCAGCAGCCTAAACAGGGGTTACGAGCAGTACTTC. Translating gives CASSLNRGYEQYF.